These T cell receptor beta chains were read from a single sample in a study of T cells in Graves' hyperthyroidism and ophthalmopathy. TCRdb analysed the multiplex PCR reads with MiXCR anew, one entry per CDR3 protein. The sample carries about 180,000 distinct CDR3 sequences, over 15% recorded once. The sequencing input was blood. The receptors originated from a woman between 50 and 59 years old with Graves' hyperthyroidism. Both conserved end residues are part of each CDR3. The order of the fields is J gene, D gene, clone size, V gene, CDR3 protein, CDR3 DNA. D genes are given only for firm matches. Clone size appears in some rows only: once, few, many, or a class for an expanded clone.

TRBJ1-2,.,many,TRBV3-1,CASSQEWGENGYTF,TGTGCCAGCAGCCAAGAATGGGGCGAGAATGGCTACACCTTC
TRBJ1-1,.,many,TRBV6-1,CASSLSRINTEAFF,TGTGCCAGCAGTCTCTCACGGATTAACACTGAAGCTTTCTTT
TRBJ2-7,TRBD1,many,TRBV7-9,CASSLGDRGRNEQYF,TGTGCCAGCAGCTTAGGCGACAGGGGGCGTAACGAGCAGTACTTC
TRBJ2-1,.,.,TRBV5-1,CASSLTHDTGLLRFF,TGCGCCAGCAGCTTGACCCATGATACAGGCCTTCTTCGGTTCTTC
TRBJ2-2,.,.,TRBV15,CATSRGGADTGELFF,TGTGCCACCAGCAGAGGGGGGGCGGACACCGGGGAGCTGTTTTTT
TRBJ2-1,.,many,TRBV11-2,CASSLDPYNEQFF,TGTGCCAGCAGCTTAGACCCGTACAATGAGCAGTTCTTC
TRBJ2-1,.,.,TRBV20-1,CSASLGRNEQFF,TGCAGTGCTAGCCTGGGACGCAATGAGCAGTTCTTC
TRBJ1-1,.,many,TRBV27,CASSSFGLAVAEAFF,TGTGCCAGCAGTTCGTTCGGACTGGCGGTAGCTGAAGCTTTCTTT
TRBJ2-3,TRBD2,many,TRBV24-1,CATSERGTRTDTQYF,TGTGCCACCAGTGAGCGGGGGACGAGGACAGATACGCAGTATTTT
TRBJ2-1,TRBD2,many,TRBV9,CASSVRDYPNEQFF,TGTGCCAGCAGCGTCCGGGACTACCCCAATGAGCAGTTCTTC
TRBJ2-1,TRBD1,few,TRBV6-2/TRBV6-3,CASSRQGREQFF,TGTGCCAGCAGTCGACAGGGTCGAGAGCAGTTCTTC
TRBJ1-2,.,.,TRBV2,CASRALGDFNYGYTF,TGTGCCAGCAGAGCCCTCGGCGACTTTAACTATGGCTACACCTTC
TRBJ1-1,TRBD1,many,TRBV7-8,CASSPGGSRGTEAFF,TGTGCCAGCAGCCCAGGGGGGAGCCGGGGGACTGAAGCTTTCTTT
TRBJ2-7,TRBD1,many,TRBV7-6,CASSLAWPGRQGAYEQYF,TGTGCCAGCAGCTTAGCGTGGCCGGGGAGACAGGGGGCCTACGAGCAGTACTTC
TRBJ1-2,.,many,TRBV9,CASSASTVARIGYTF,TGTGCCAGCAGCGCATCGACAGTGGCACGTATAGGCTACACCTTC
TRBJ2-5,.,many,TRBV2,CASRDTQETQYF,TGTGCCAGCCGGGACACACAAGAGACCCAGTACTTC
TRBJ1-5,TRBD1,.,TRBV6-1,CASKGFIGQAITSNQPQHF,TGTGCCAGCAAGGGCTTTATAGGACAGGCGATTACTAGCAATCAGCCCCAGCATTTT
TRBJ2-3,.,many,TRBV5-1,CASSLEGVVTDTQYF,TGCGCCAGCAGCTTGGAAGGGGTTGTTACAGATACGCAGTATTTT
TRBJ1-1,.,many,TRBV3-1,CASSQVWGNTEAFF,TGTGCCAGCAGCCAAGTTTGGGGGAACACTGAAGCTTTCTTT
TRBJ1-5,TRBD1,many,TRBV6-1,CASSEYRGHSNQPQHF,TGTGCCAGCAGTGAATACAGGGGACATAGCAATCAGCCCCAGCATTTT
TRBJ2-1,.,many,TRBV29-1,CSVGGGAAYNEQFF,TGCAGCGTTGGGGGGGGCGCTGCCTACAATGAGCAGTTCTTC
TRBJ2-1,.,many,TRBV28,CASSLQAEEQFF,TGTGCCAGCAGTCTCCAGGCAGAAGAGCAGTTCTTC
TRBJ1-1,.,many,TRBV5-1,CASSLGQKGTEAFF,TGCGCCAGCAGCTTGGGACAGAAGGGCACTGAAGCTTTCTTT
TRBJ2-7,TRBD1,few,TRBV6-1,CASSIVDRGPYEQYF,TGTGCCAGCAGCATAGTAGACAGGGGGCCATACGAGCAGTACTTC
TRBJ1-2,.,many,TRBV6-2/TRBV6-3,CASSSTYGYTF,TGTGCCAGCAGTTCTACCTATGGCTACACCTTC